This TCR beta chain was documented in a study of T cell responses to AZD1222 COVID-19 vaccine. Whole-study findings and limits: There were vaccine-associated CD4 TCRs across spike, dominant at 160-218 and 743-854. Among the donors, most were white British and more were female, and clonal diversity was possibly underestimated. Unmutated variant regions reportedly attract nearly half of all spike-specific TCRs.

Of note for this clone: Its antigen remains unknown.

V lost 6 bases, J lost 0 bases, and 15 bases lay in between. Germline CDR1 SQVTM, CDR2 ANQGSEA. CDR3 length equals 14 residues. Clones were read by immunoSEQ multiplex PCR, and TCRdb kept only the in-frame ones, dropping some. The sample records 150,000 to 200,000 clones, over 70% being singletons. The source of this sequence is an adult in good health. This material consisted of peripheral blood, taken on day 0 of MenACWY control vaccination. The V call is TRBV29-1, the J call TRBJ2-7, with D perhaps matching TRBD1 (5 bases). The CDR3 DNA reads as TGCAGCGTCGTCCTAACAGGAAGCTCCTACGAGCAGTACTTC. It encodes CSVVLTGSSYEQYF.